The source of this TCR beta chain is a study of control samples from healthy donors and cancer patients. Profiled with immunoSEQ multiplex PCR; TCRdb holds only in-frame clones, not every one. The sample has 150,000 to 200,000 clones, roughly 91% seen once. V lost 4 bases and J 3 bases, leaving 14 bases between the germline ends. Per germline, CDR1 SGHDT and CDR2 YYEEEE. The CDR3 runs to 14 residues. The sample comprised blood. The TCR sequence derives from a man younger than 30 in good health. The J gene is TRBJ2-7, the V gene TRBV5-6, with TRBD2 as a possible D gene (5 bases). The CDR3 loop reads CASSPREGSYEQYF. In DNA form, the CDR3 reads TGTGCCAGCAGCCCAAGGGAAGGGAGCTACGAGCAGTACTTC.